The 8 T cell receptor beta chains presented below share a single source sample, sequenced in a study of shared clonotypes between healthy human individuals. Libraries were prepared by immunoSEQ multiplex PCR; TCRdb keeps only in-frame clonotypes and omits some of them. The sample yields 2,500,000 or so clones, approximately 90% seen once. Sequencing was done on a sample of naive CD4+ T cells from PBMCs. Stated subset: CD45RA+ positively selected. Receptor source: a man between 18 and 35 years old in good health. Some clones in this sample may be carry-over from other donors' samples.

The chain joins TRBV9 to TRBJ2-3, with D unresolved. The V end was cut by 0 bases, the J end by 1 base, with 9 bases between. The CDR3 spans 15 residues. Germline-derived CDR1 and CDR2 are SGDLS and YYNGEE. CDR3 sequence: CASSVAVGRTDTQYF. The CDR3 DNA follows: TGTGCCAGCAGCGTAGCTGTCGGACGCACAGATACGCAGTATTTT.

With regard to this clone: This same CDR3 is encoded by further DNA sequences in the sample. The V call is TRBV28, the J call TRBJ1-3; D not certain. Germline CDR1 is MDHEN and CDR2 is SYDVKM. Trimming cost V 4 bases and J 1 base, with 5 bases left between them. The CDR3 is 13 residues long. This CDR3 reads CASSSPSGNTIYF. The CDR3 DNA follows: TGTGCCAGCAGTTCCCCGTCTGGAAACACCATATATTTT.

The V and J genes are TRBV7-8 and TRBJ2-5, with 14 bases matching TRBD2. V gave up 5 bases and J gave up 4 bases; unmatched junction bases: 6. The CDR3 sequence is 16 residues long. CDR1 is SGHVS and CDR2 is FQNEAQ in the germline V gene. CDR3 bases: TGTGCCAGCAGCATGGGACTAGCGGGAGAAGTAGAGACCCAGTACTTC. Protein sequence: CASSMGLAGEVETQYF.

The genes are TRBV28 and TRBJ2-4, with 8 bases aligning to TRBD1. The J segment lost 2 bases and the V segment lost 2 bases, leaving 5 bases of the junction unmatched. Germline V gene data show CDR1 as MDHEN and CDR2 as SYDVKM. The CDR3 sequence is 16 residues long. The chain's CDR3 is CASSLAGGGSKNIQYF. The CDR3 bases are TGTGCCAGCAGTTTAGCAGGGGGCGGGTCCAAAAACATTCAGTACTTC.

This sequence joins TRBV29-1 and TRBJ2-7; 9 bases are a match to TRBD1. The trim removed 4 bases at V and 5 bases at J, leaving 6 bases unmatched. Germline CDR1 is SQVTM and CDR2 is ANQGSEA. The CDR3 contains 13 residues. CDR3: CSVGGQGFNEQYF. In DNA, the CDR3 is TGCAGCGTTGGTGGACAGGGGTTTAACGAGCAGTACTTC.

The CDR3 region is CAISRDGPNSNQPQHF. The CDR3 DNA is TGTGCCATCAGTCGGGACGGCCCCAATAGCAATCAGCCCCAGCATTTT. V usage is TRBV10-3 and J usage is TRBJ1-5; perhaps TRBD1 as D (5 bases). The V end lost 5 bases, the J end lost 0 bases, and 14 bases lay between the germline ends. Germline-derived CDR1 and CDR2 are ENHRY and SYGVKD. The CDR3 sequence is 16 residues long.

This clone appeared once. CDR3 coding DNA: TGTGCCAGCAGTTTATTTTGGTGGTCGGACAGATCTAGCACAGATACGCAGTATTTT. Translation gives CASSLFWWSDRSSTDTQYF. The chain uses TRBV28 and TRBJ2-3, with a weak D call TRBD1 (6 bases). Per germline, CDR1 MDHEN and CDR2 SYDVKM. CDR3 length equals 19 residues. The V and J ends lost 1 base and 0 bases respectively, with 20 bases between them.

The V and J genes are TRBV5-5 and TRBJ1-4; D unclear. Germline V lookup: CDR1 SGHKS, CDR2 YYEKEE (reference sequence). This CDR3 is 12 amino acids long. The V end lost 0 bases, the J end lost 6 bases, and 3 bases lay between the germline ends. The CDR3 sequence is CASSLVDEKLFF. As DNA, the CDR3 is TGTGCCAGCAGCTTGGTTGATGAAAAACTGTTTTTT.